The next 16 T cell receptor beta chains were all read from a single sample in a study of blood T cell repertoires in COVID-19. Profiled with immunoSEQ multiplex PCR; TCRdb holds only in-frame clones, not every one. Of 93,000 or so clones listed, nearly 90% are singletons. Sequenced input: peripheral blood. The receptors were gathered from a man aged 45-65 years in a cohort sampled during active COVID-19.

This clone occurred once. The rearrangement links TRBV6-5 to TRBJ2-4, with 7 nucleotides matching TRBD1. V lost 6 bases, J lost 8 bases, and 4 bases stayed unmatched. In germline, CDR1 is MNHEY, CDR2 SVGAGI. The CDR3 runs to 12 residues. CDR3 coding DNA: TGTGCCAGCAGAAAAGACAGGGACATTCAGTACTTC. Translated: CASRKDRDIQYF.

This clone was seen only a few times. The chain recombines TRBV28 with TRBJ1-1; D ambiguous. Germline V CDR1 and CDR2: MDHEN, SYDVKM. The CDR3 spans 12 residues. V lost 6 bases and J 1 base, leaving 6 bases between the germline ends. This chain's CDR3 is CASSRQNTEAFF. Here the CDR3 DNA reads TGTGCCAGCAGCAGACAGAACACTGAAGCTTTCTTT.

The rearrangement links TRBV7-2 to TRBJ2-7, with D possibly being TRBD2 (5 bases). CDR3 size: 16 residues. The V end lost 6 bases, the J end lost 0 bases, and 18 bases lay between the germline ends. Looked up from germline, CDR1 is SGHTA and CDR2 is FQGNSA. The CDR3 nucleotides read TGTGCCAGCAGTACTAGATCCGCCAGGAGCTCCTACGAGCAGTACTTC. Its translation: CASSTRSARSSYEQYF. The full variable domain, rest sourced from reference TRBV7-2 and TRBJ2-7, is GAGVSQSPSNKVTEKGKDVELRCDPISGHTALYWYRQSLGQGLEFLIYFQGNSAPDKSGLPSDRFSAERTGGSVSTLTIQRTQQEDSAVYLCASSTRSARSSYEQYFGPGTRLTVT.

CDR3: CASSSSGSNQPQHF. The CDR3 DNA reads TGTGCCAGCTCATCCTCAGGGAGCAATCAGCCCCAGCATTTT. The chain carries TRBV18 and TRBJ1-5, with D perhaps TRBD1 (5 bases). The germline V gene encodes CDR1 KGHSH and CDR2 LQKENI. This CDR3 region has 14 residues. With 5 bases removed from V and 1 base from J, the gap between germline ends came to 9 bases.

The J gene is TRBJ1-1, the V gene TRBV5-1; D perhaps matches TRBD1 (6 bases). Trimming removed 0 bases at V and 0 bases at J, with 9 bases between. CDR3 length equals 15 residues. Germline V lookup: CDR1 SGHRS, CDR2 YFSETQ. The CDR3 protein is CASSLAGQMNTEAFF. CDR3 DNA sequence: TGCGCCAGCAGCTTGGCCGGACAGATGAACACTGAAGCTTTCTTT. The full variable domain, rest sourced from reference TRBV5-1 and TRBJ1-1, is KAGVTQTPRYLIKTRGQQVTLSCSPISGHRSVSWYQQTPGQGLQFLFEYFSETQRNKGNFPGRFSGRQFSNSRSEMNVSTLELGDSALYLCASSLAGQMNTEAFFGQGTRLTVV.

The chain couples TRBV5-4 to TRBJ1-6, with D maybe TRBD1 (5 bases). V was trimmed by 2 bases and J by 7 bases, leaving 10 bases between them. The CDR3 spans 14 residues. Germline CDR1 reads SGHNT; CDR2 reads YYREEE (reference sequence). This chain's CDR3 is CASSFDSQNSPLHF. CDR3 nucleotide sequence: TGTGCCAGCAGCTTTGACAGTCAAAATTCACCCCTCCACTTT.

This chain uses TRBV5-1 with TRBJ1-1; D remains ambiguous. V dropped 2 bases and J dropped 3 bases, with 11 bases sitting between them. Germline assignment: CDR1 SGHRS and CDR2 YFSETQ. The CDR3 is made up of 14 amino acids. The CDR3 nucleotides read TGCGCCAGCAGCTTCGGGGTTGTGGACACTGAAGCTTTCTTT. Amino acids: CASSFGVVDTEAFF.

This clone was counted between two and nine times. This rearrangement joins TRBV5-4 to TRBJ1-2, with TRBD1 identical over 7 bases. Germline lookup yields CDR1 SGHNT and CDR2 YYREEE (reference sequence). The CDR3 has 15 amino acids. Trimming took 2 bases from V and 4 from J; bases not matched to a gene: 8. CDR3 sequence: CASSFLLGGVYGYTF. The CDR3 coding sequence is TGTGCCAGCAGCTTCCTGTTAGGGGGCGTCTATGGCTACACCTTC.

J is TRBJ1-1 and V is TRBV5-1; unclear D gene. Between the trimmed V and J ends, which lost 1 base and 0 bases, there was a span of 4 bases. The CDR3 extends over 13 amino acids. Germline V gives CDR1 SGHRS, CDR2 YFSETQ. CDR3 DNA sequence: TGCGCCAGCAGCTTGTCAGTGAACACTGAAGCTTTCTTT. Amino acids: CASSLSVNTEAFF.

This sequence joins TRBV12-3 or TRBV12-4 and TRBJ2-3; D might be TRBD2 (6 bases). This CDR3 is built from 12 residues. V was trimmed by 6 bases and J by 10 bases, leaving 14 bases between them. CDR3 amino acids: CASRHSGEAQYF. CDR3 DNA sequence: TGTGCCAGCAGACATTCGGGGGAAGCGCAGTATTTT.

CDR3 amino acids: CASSEQVGGEQYV. CDR3 nucleotides: TGTGCCAGCAGTGAACAGGTAGGAGGCGAGCAGTACGTC. The chain carries TRBV6-1 and TRBJ2-7, with D possibly being TRBD2 (5 bases). Germline CDR1 reads MNHNS; CDR2 reads SASEGT. Trimming removed 2 bases at V and 6 bases at J, with 11 bases between. The length of the CDR3 is 13 residues.

V usage is TRBV9 and J usage is TRBJ1-5; a weak D match, TRBD1 (6 bases). Germline CDR1 reads SGDLS; CDR2 reads YYNGEE. The V end lost 0 bases, the J end lost 3 bases, and 13 bases lay between the germline ends. CDR3 size: 16 residues. CDR3 DNA: TGTGCCAGCAGCGTAGGGGAAGGGGGTTACAATCAGCCCCAGCATTTT. Its protein product is CASSVGEGGYNQPQHF.

The chain uses TRBV19 and TRBJ2-1, with 8 bases lining up with TRBD2. There are 15 residues in the CDR3. The germline gives CDR1 LNHDA, CDR2 SQIVND (reference sequence). The V and J ends lost 3 bases and 4 bases, in that order; junction bases with no gene match: 5. DNA of the CDR3: TGTGCCAGTAGTATTTGGCTAGCGGGTTACAATGAGCAGTTCTTC. Translation gives CASSIWLAGYNEQFF.

This clone is a singleton in its sample. V and J are TRBV5-1 and TRBJ2-5; 7 bases agree with TRBD2. The length of the CDR3 is 15 residues. The germline CDR1 and CDR2 sequences are SGHRS and YFSETQ. V lost 0 bases and J lost 1; bases outside the gene matches: 3. CDR3 residues: CASSLGSSGQETQYF. In nucleotides, the CDR3 is TGCGCCAGCAGCTTGGGGTCTAGCGGCCAAGAGACCCAGTACTTC. Drawing the rest from reference TRBV5-1 and TRBJ2-5, the complete variable domain is KAGVTQTPRYLIKTRGQQVTLSCSPISGHRSVSWYQQTPGQGLQFLFEYFSETQRNKGNFPGRFSGRQFSNSRSEMNVSTLELGDSALYLCASSLGSSGQETQYFGPGTRLLVL.

The chain is built from TRBV6-2 or TRBV6-3 and TRBJ2-5, with D possibly TRBD2 on 7 matching bases. CDR3 length: 13 residues. Germline values: CDR1 MNHEY, CDR2 SVGEGT. Trimming removed 2 bases at V and 5 bases at J, with 9 bases between. The CDR3 coding sequence is TGTGCCAGCAGTTACGGGGGGGGCGAGACCCAGTACTTC. This encodes CASSYGGGETQYF.

V gene TRBV4-3 combines with J gene TRBJ1-5; unclear D gene. This CDR3 contains 15 residues. In germline, CDR1 is LGHNA, CDR2 YSLEER. Trimming removed 0 bases from V and 3 bases from J, with 9 bases in between. The CDR3 nucleotides read TGCGCCAGCAGCCAAGACTTGGGCCCCAATCAGCCCCAGCATTTT. Protein product: CASSQDLGPNQPQHF.